The source of this T cell receptor (beta chain) is a study of cytomegalovirus exposure and HLA in healthy donors. Trimming removed 3 bases from V and 8 bases from J; junction bases left unmatched: 9. This CDR3 is 15 amino acids long. Germline CDR1 SGHDN, CDR2 FVKESK. The PCR had 60 Vbeta and 13 Jbeta primers. Authors' data handling: Unique TCR beta chains numbered 60 million to 100 million in a later analysis, with roughly 11 million shared. The protocol was immunoSEQ multiplex PCR, while the TCRdb copy is restricted to in-frame clones and leaves out a portion. The V and J calls and clone size are taken from that table; D and trimming were inferred from the DNA. Counted here are 100,000 to 150,000 clones, about 83% occurring once; the ten biggest clones make up about 3.5%.

Sequenced sample: PBMCs. This TCR came from a man aged 25 to 40 in good health and CMV-seronegative. This chain connects TRBV14 to TRBJ1-4, with 7 nucleotides matching TRBD1. CDR3 in amino acids: CASSHLTGADEKLFF. CDR3 nucleotide sequence: TGTGCCAGCAGCCACCTTACAGGGGCAGACGAAAAACTGTTTTTT.